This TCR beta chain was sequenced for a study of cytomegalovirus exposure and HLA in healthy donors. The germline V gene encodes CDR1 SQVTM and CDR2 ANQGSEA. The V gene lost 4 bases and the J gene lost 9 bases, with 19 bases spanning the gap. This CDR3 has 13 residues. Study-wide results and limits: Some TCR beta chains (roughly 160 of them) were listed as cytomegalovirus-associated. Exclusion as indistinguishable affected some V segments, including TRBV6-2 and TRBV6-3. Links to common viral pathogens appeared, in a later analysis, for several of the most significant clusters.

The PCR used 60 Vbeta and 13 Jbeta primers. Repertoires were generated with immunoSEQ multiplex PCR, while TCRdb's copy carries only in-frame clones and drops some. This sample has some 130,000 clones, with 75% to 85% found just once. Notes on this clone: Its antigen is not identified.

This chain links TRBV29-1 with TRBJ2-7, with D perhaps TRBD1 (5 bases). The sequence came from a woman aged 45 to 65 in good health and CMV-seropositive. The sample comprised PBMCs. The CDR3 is CSVVRAGNRWQYF. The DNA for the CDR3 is TGCAGCGTTGTCAGGGCAGGGAATAGGTGGCAGTACTTC.